The clone carrying this T cell receptor (beta chain) was counted at least ten times. In building TCR beta libraries, iRepertoire HTBI primers were used together with Arm-PCR of CDR3 regions. TCRdb used MiXCR to reprocess the multiplex PCR reads, holding one entry per CDR3 protein. The sample consists of 400,000 to 500,000 distinct CDR3 sequences, roughly 21% of them appearing once. The data stem from a study of regulatory T cells in long-lasting Graves disease. The time point is: persistent/refractory GD, antithyroid drugs over 5 years with positive TRAb. RNA from PBMCs was the source of the TCR library. This specimen consisted of peripheral blood mononuclear cells (PBMCs), obtained when the disease was refractory, from a patient treated with antithyroid drugs. The source is a female donor with Graves disease.

The CDR3 DNA reads as TGTGCCAGCAGCGCGGGGGACTCCAATCAGCCCCAGCATTTT. Translated: CASSAGDSNQPQHF. The chain combines TRBV2 with TRBJ1-5; D perhaps matches TRBD1 (5 bases). The ends were cut back, 6 bases at V and 3 bases at J, with 12 bases in the middle. This CDR3 has 14 amino acids. Germline CDR1 is SNHLY and CDR2 is FYNNEI.